These T cell receptor beta chains were read from a single sample in a study of CD8 T cells in Susac syndrome. TCRdb reprocessed the immunoSEQ multiplex PCR reads via MiXCR and lists one record per CDR3 protein. The data contain around 69,000 distinct CDR3 sequences, over 95% of them singletons. Sample: CD4+ T cells from PBMCs. Receptors originate from a human donor with multiple sclerosis. Each CDR3 is given with its conserved first and last residue. The D gene is left open where the match is weak. Some rows mark clone size as missing; the rest say once, few, many or name a class of expanded clone.

D	size	V	J	DNA	CDR3
.	.	TRBV3-1	TRBJ2-7	TGTGCCAGCAGCCAAGCAATATACGAGCAGTACTTC	CASSQAIYEQYF
.	.	TRBV7-9	TRBJ2-2	TGTGCCAGCAGCGGTATGGTCAACACCGGGGAGCTGTTTTTT	CASSGMVNTGELFF
.	.	TRBV12-3/TRBV12-4	TRBJ1-1	TGTGCCAGCAGTTTAGCGCAGGCCGTAGGGACTGAAGCTTTCTTT	CASSLAQAVGTEAFF
.	.	TRBV20-1	TRBJ2-6	TGCAGTGCAAGTCCACGTCCTGGGGCCAACGTCCTGACTTTC	CSASPRPGANVLTF
TRBD1	.	TRBV3-1	TRBJ1-5	TGTGCCAGCAGCCCGGGACAGTCCGGGCAGCCCCAGCATTTT	CASSPGQSGQPQHF
TRBD1	.	TRBV7-2	TRBJ1-1	TGTGCCAGCAGCTTAGGACAGGGGGCTGGAGCTTTCTTT	CASSLGQGAGAFF
TRBD1	.	TRBV5-1	TRBJ1-5	TGCGCCAGCAGCTTGTGGGGGGACAGAGACCAAGCCCAGCATTTT	CASSLWGDRDQAQHF
.	.	TRBV30	TRBJ2-5	TGTGCCTGGAGTGTATTAAGGGCAGGGATGACCAGGGAGACCCAGTACTTC	CAWSVLRAGMTRETQYF
TRBD2	.	TRBV29-1	TRBJ2-7	TGCAGCGCCATGGGACTACACTCCTACGAGCAGTACTTC	CSAMGLHSYEQYF
TRBD1	.	TRBV4-3	TRBJ2-1	TGCGCCAGCAGTCGGGACAGGATCGGTTCCTACAATGAGCAGTTCTTC	CASSRDRIGSYNEQFF
TRBD1	.	TRBV28	TRBJ1-2	TGTGCCAGCAGGGCGGACAGGGACGGCTATGGCTACACCTTC	CASRADRDGYGYTF
TRBD1	.	TRBV6-1	TRBJ1-5	TGTGCCAGCAGGTTGGGACAGTCGAATCAGCCCCAGCATTTT	CASRLGQSNQPQHF
.	.	TRBV9	TRBJ2-1	TGTGCCAGCAGCGTAGGGGCAGTCTCCTACAATGAGCAGTTCTTC	CASSVGAVSYNEQFF
TRBD1	.	TRBV29-1	TRBJ1-1	TGCAGCGCCTGGGACAGGAACACTGAAGCTTTCTTT	CSAWDRNTEAFF
.	.	TRBV4-2	TRBJ2-3	TGTGCCAGCAGCCAAGGAAACAGGGCGGATACGCAGTATTTT	CASSQGNRADTQYF
.	.	TRBV11-2	TRBJ2-5	TGTGCCAGCAGCCGCGGGTCACAACCAGAGACCCAGTACTTC	CASSRGSQPETQYF
TRBD1	.	TRBV24-1	TRBJ2-1	TGTGCCACCAGTGAAACCTCCCAGGGGGCTACCGCCTACAATGAGCAGTTCTTC	CATSETSQGATAYNEQFF
.	.	TRBV6-6	TRBJ2-2	TGTGCCAGCAGTTACTCCAGGGACACCACCGGGGAGCTGTTTTTT	CASSYSRDTTGELFF
TRBD1	.	TRBV19	TRBJ1-5	TGTGCCAGTAGTATGACAGGGGGCAAACAGCCCCAGCATTTT	CASSMTGGKQPQHF
.	once	TRBV3-1	TRBJ2-6	TGTGCCAGCAGCGGCCGGGTGTCTGGGGCCAACGTCCTGACTTTC	CASSGRVSGANVLTF
.	.	TRBV5-4	TRBJ1-2	TGTGCCAGCAGCTTGGTCGAACGGGGACATGGCTACACCTTC	CASSLVERGHGYTF
.	.	TRBV28	TRBJ1-5	TGTGCCAGCAGCCCCGGGTCTTTAAATCAGCCCCAGCATTTT	CASSPGSLNQPQHF
.	once	TRBV11-2	TRBJ2-7	TGTGCCAGCAGCTTAGTCAACGGACCCTACGAGCAGTACTTC	CASSLVNGPYEQYF
.	.	TRBV5-6	TRBJ1-4	TGTGCCAGCAGCCTACTTGGAGGTGGGGGAAAACTGTTTTTT	CASSLLGGGGKLFF
.	.	TRBV10-3	TRBJ2-5	TGTGCCATCGGAAGGACAGACGGAATCCAGTACTTC	CAIGRTDGIQYF
.	once	TRBV9	TRBJ1-1	TGTGCCAGCAGCGTAGCTACAGATCTAACTGAAGCTTTCTTT	CASSVATDLTEAFF
.	.	TRBV28	TRBJ1-4	TGTGCCAGCAGTTTAGGAGGGGAGGGTGAAAAACTGTTTTTT	CASSLGGEGEKLFF
TRBD2	.	TRBV3-1	TRBJ2-1	TGTGCCAGCAGCCAAGGTATTGGCGGGGGGTTGTACAATGAGCAGTTCTTC	CASSQGIGGGLYNEQFF
.	.	TRBV2	TRBJ2-1	TGTGCCAGCAGTGAAGGTCGGATACTAGCAGATGAGCAGTTCTTC	CASSEGRILADEQFF
.	.	TRBV20-1	TRBJ1-2	TGCAGTGCTAGACCGGATCGTGGCTACACCTTC	CSARPDRGYTF
.	.	TRBV7-2	TRBJ2-3	TGTGCCAGCAGCTTACAGACAGGCCGGGATACGCAGTATTTT	CASSLQTGRDTQYF